Shown below are 19 T cell receptor beta chains from a single sample sequenced in a study of graft-versus-host responses after intestinal transplantation. The repertoire was sequenced with immunoSEQ multiplex PCR; TCRdb's copy has only in-frame clones and lacks some. The sample records 50,000 or so clones, around nine tenths being singletons. The source was PBMCs, collected about 4 months after intestinal transplantation. The origin of the receptors is a human patient who received an intestinal transplant, so some T cells may come from the graft donor.

V gene TRBV5-1 combines with J gene TRBJ2-5, with a possible D match to TRBD2 (6 bases). The end of the DNA aligns better with TRBJ2-7, so the J call may be wrong. This CDR3 is built from 15 residues. CDR1 is SGHRS, CDR2 YFSETQ, per germline. The CDR3 DNA reads TGCGCCAGCAGCGGAGGGATAGTCTCCGTTTACGAGCAGTACTTC. The encoded protein is CASSGGIVSVYEQYF.

V is TRBV5-5 and J is TRBJ2-7, with D perhaps TRBD1 or TRBD2 (6 bases each). CDR3 size: 17 residues. Between the trimmed V and J ends, which lost 1 base and 4 bases, there was a span of 21 bases. The germline V gene has CDR1 SGHKS and CDR2 YYEKEE (reference sequence). The CDR3 here is CASSLFLGGGRLYEQYF. The CDR3 nucleotides read TGTGCCAGCAGCTTGTTCCTAGGGGGAGGAAGACTTTACGAGCAGTACTTC.

V is TRBV6-1 and J is TRBJ2-1; 8 nucleotides align to TRBD1. The germline CDR1 and CDR2 sequences are MNHNS and SASEGT. The CDR3 spans 14 residues. The J segment lost 4 bases and the V segment lost 6 bases, leaving 5 bases of the junction unmatched. The CDR3: CASSPGQGYNEQFF. As DNA, the CDR3 is TGTGCCAGCAGCCCAGGACAGGGATACAATGAGCAGTTCTTC.

This chain joins TRBV7-6 and TRBJ1-1; D is ambiguous. Between the trimmed V and J ends, which lost 5 bases and 0 bases, there was a span of 4 bases. The CDR3 length is 12 residues. Germline CDR1 and CDR2: SGHVS and FNYEAQ. The CDR3 DNA is TGTGCCAGCAGCCTCATGAACACTGAAGCTTTCTTT. Translated: CASSLMNTEAFF.

CDR3 amino acids: CASSAGGHKGWDTQYF. CDR3 sequence (DNA): TGTGCCAGCAGCGCGGGGGGGCACAAGGGATGGGATACGCAGTATTTT. The chain links TRBV11-3 to TRBJ2-3; 9 positions agree with TRBD2. This CDR3 has 16 residues. Germline V gives CDR1 SGHNT, CDR2 YENEEA. After removal of 5 bases from V and 6 bases from J, the junction contained 12 bases not matched to a gene.

V and J are TRBV4-1 and TRBJ2-7; tentative D call: TRBD2 (5 bases). There are 14 residues in the CDR3. V was cut by 2 bases and J by 4 bases, with 12 bases left in between. Germline loops: CDR1 MGHRA, CDR2 YSYEKL. CDR3 DNA: TGCGCCAGCAGCCAACCAGGACTTCCGTACGAGCAGTACTTC. This translates into CASSQPGLPYEQYF.

The gene calls are TRBV13 and TRBJ1-4; D is uncertain. CDR3 size: 13 residues. Germline CDR1 and CDR2: PRHDT and FYEKMQ (reference sequence). V lost 7 bases and J 7 bases, leaving 13 bases between the germline ends. CDR3 coding DNA: TGTGCCAGCACTTTGGCGATCGGTGAAAAACTGTTTTTT. This translates into CASTLAIGEKLFF.

The gene calls are TRBV11-2 and TRBJ2-7, with a possible D match to TRBD1 (6 bases). The CDR3 extends over 13 amino acids. CDR1 SGHAT and CDR2 FQNNGV come from the germline V gene. The germline V and J ends were trimmed by 5 bases and 3 bases, with 11 bases remaining between them. CDR3 loop: CASSTTGSYEQYF. The CDR3 nucleotides are TGTGCCAGCAGCACGACAGGCAGCTACGAGCAGTACTTC.

In nucleotides, the CDR3 is TGTGCCAGCAGTCGGTCTGGGTTTCCAGATACGCAGTATTTT. It is translated as CASSRSGFPDTQYF. The chain links TRBV27 to TRBJ2-3; D is undetermined. Germline assignment: CDR1 MNHEY and CDR2 SMNVEV (reference sequence). The germline V and J ends were trimmed by 5 bases and 4 bases, with 13 bases remaining between them. This CDR3 comprises 14 residues.

This chain connects TRBV28 to TRBJ2-3, with 8 bases aligning to TRBD1. Germline V lookup: CDR1 MDHEN, CDR2 SYDVKM. The CDR3 runs 17 residues. Trimming took 6 bases from V and 1 from J; bases not matched to a gene: 12. CDR3 region: CASSEIGRGRGTDTQYF. The CDR3 nucleotides are TGTGCCAGCAGCGAAATAGGCAGGGGGCGAGGCACAGATACGCAGTATTTT.

The chain carries TRBV7-8 and TRBJ1-4, with 7 positions matching TRBD1. Germline V gene data show CDR1 as SGHVS and CDR2 as FQNEAQ. This CDR3 comprises 18 residues. V lost 3 bases and J lost 5; bases outside the gene matches: 15. The CDR3 loop is CASSFPRAGGDPNEKLFF. The CDR3 DNA follows: TGTGCCAGCAGCTTTCCTCGGGCAGGGGGTGACCCAAATGAAAAACTGTTTTTT.

The gene calls are TRBV28 and TRBJ2-5; 9 nucleotides align to TRBD2. Unmatched junction bases numbered 15, after V lost 6 bases and J lost 4 bases. CDR3 length: 17 amino acids. CDR1 is MDHEN, CDR2 SYDVKM, per germline. CDR3 protein: CASSPWRGGGVAETQYF. The DNA for the CDR3 is TGTGCCAGCAGCCCCTGGCGGGGCGGGGGGGTTGCAGAGACCCAGTACTTC.

This rearrangement joins TRBV2 to TRBJ2-3, with D tentatively TRBD2 (6 bases). This CDR3 contains 15 residues. V was clipped by 11 bases and J by 0 bases, with 18 bases between them. CDR1 is SNHLY and CDR2 is FYNNEI in the germline V gene. In DNA form, the CDR3 reads TGTGCCGGCGACACTAGCAGAACTAGCACAGATACGCAGTATTTT. Its protein product is CAGDTSRTSTDTQYF.

V is TRBV6-1 and J is TRBJ2-5; D might be TRBD1 or TRBD2, each matching 5 bases. CDR3 length equals 15 residues. The V end was cut by 2 bases, the J end by 1 base, with 11 bases between. The V gene's germline CDR1 is MNHNS and CDR2 SASEGT. This CDR3 reads CASSESVGGQETQYF. The CDR3 DNA sequence: TGTGCCAGCAGTGAATCCGTTGGGGGCCAAGAGACCCAGTACTTC.

This clone appeared once. This sequence joins TRBV28 and TRBJ1-2; a possible D gene is TRBD1 (6 bases). The CDR3 is made up of 18 amino acids. V was pared by 7 bases and J by 6 bases, with 30 bases between. Germline CDR1 is MDHEN and CDR2 is SYDVKM. CDR3 coding DNA: TGTGCCAGCAATTTCTACCCGTTTACAGGGCAGACGCGGGATGGCTACACCTTC. Residues: CASNFYPFTGQTRDGYTF.

J is TRBJ2-7 and V is TRBV4-1, with a possible D match to TRBD2 (6 bases). V lost 0 bases and J lost 9, with 18 bases in between. Germline V gene sequence: CDR1 MGHRA, CDR2 YSYEKL. The CDR3 totals 15 residues. CDR3 DNA sequence: TGCGCCAGCAGCCAAGAAACGGGAGTGTCCTTCAGGCAGTACTTC. Its translation: CASSQETGVSFRQYF.

This rearrangement joins TRBV5-1 to TRBJ2-2; D possibly matches TRBD1 or TRBD2 (5 bases each). Trimming left V 1 base short and J 5 bases short, with 12 bases between. This CDR3 spans 15 amino acids. The V gene's germline CDR1 is SGHRS and CDR2 YFSETQ. The CDR3 loop reads CASSLRGAGTGELFF. Written as DNA, the CDR3 is TGCGCCAGCAGCTTGAGAGGGGCCGGGACCGGGGAGCTGTTTTTT.

Sample share makes this clone medium-sized. The rearrangement links TRBV6-1 to TRBJ2-6; no clear D. The germline CDR1 and CDR2 sequences are MNHNS and SASEGT. V gave up 3 bases and J gave up 0 bases, with 6 bases separating them. The CDR3 loop spans 15 amino acids. This CDR3 is CASSDVISGANVLTF. In DNA form, the CDR3 reads TGTGCCAGCAGTGACGTCATCTCTGGGGCCAACGTCCTGACTTTC.

This clone appeared a single time. The rearrangement links TRBV5-8 to TRBJ2-7; D unresolved. This CDR3 spans 13 amino acids. The ends were cut back, 3 bases at V and 5 bases at J, with 12 bases in the middle. Germline CDR1 SGHTS, CDR2 YDEGEE. CDR3 DNA sequence: TGTGCCAGCAGCTCGTACCTAAGGAACGAGCAGTACTTC. Its translation: CASSSYLRNEQYF.